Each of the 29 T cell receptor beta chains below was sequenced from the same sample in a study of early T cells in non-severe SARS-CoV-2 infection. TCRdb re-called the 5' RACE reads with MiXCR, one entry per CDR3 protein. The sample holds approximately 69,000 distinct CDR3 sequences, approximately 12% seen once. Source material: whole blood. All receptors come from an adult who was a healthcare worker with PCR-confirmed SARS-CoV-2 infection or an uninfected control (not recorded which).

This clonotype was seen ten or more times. The DNA for the CDR3 is TGTGCCAGCACCCTCCTAGGGGCAGGGCGACGCTACACCTTC. It codes for CASTLLGAGRRYTF. The gene calls are TRBV12-3 or TRBV12-4 and TRBJ1-2, with D perhaps matching TRBD1 (5 bases). The CDR3 has 14 residues. The V end was cut by 7 bases, the J end by 9 bases, with 21 bases between.

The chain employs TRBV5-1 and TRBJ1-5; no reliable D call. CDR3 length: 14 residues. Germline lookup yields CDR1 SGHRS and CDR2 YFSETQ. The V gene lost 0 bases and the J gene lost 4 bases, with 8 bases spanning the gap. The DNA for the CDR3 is TGCGCCAGCAGCTTGGGCGCTGGGAATCAGCCCCAGCATTTT. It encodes CASSLGAGNQPQHF.

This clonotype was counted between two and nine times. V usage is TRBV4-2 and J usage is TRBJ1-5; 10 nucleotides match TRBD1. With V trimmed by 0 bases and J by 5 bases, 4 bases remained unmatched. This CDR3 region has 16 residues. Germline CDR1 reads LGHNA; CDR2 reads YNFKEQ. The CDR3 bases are TGTGCCAGCAGCCAAGATGGGGGACAGGGGCATCAGCCCCAGCATTTT. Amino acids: CASSQDGGQGHQPQHF.

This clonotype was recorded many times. CDR3 DNA sequence: TGCGCCAGCAGCCAAGATACCCCCAGGCAGAGTAGCTTTTTCACCGGGGAGCTGTTTTTT. Protein sequence: CASSQDTPRQSSFFTGELFF. This rearrangement joins TRBV4-3 to TRBJ2-2, with D unclear. V lost 0 bases to trimming and J lost 4 bases, with 24 bases between them. The CDR3 sequence is 20 residues long. Germline assignment: CDR1 LGHNA and CDR2 YSLEER.

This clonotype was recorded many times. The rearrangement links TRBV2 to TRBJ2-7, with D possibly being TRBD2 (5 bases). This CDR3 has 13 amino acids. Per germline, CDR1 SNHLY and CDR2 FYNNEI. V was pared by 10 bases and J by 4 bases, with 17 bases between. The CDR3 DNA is TGTGCCACCAGGAGGTTCGGAAATTACGAGCAGTACTTC. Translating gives CATRRFGNYEQYF.

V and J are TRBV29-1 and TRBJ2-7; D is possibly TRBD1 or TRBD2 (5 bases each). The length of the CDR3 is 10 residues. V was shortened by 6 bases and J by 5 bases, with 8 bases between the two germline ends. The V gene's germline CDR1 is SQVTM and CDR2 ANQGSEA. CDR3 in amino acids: CSVGTDEQYF. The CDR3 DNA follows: TGCAGCGTCGGGACGGACGAGCAGTACTTC.

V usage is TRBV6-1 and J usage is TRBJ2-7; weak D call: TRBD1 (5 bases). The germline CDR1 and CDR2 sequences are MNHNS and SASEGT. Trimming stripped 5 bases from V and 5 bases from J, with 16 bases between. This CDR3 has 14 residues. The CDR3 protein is CASSQSIGAHEQYF. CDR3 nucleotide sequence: TGTGCCAGCAGTCAGTCGATTGGGGCTCACGAGCAGTACTTC.

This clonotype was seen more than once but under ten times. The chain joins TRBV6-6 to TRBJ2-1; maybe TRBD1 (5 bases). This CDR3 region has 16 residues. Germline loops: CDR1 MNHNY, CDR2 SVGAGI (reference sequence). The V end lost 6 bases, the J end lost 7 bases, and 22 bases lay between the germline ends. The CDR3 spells CASSSKRGDSFNEQFF. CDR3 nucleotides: TGTGCCAGCAGCAGCAAGCGCGGAGACAGCTTTAATGAGCAGTTCTTC.

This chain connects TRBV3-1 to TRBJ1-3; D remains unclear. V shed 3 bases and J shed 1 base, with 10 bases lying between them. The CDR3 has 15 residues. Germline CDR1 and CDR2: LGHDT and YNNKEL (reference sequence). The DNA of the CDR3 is TGTGCCAGCAGCCACAATCAGGCATCTGGAAACACCATATATTTT. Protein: CASSHNQASGNTIYF.

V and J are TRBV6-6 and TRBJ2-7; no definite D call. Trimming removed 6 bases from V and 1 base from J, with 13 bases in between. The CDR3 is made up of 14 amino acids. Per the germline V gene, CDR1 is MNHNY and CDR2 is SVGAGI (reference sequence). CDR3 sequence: CASSATMGSYEQYF. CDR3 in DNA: TGTGCCAGCAGCGCGACCATGGGATCCTACGAGCAGTACTTC.

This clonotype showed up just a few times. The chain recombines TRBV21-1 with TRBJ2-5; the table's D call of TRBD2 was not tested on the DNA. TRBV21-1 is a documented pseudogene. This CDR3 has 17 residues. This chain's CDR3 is CASSKVRGRGGLETQYF. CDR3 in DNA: TGTGCCAGCAGCAAAGTACGCGGGAGAGGAGGGTTGGAGACCCAGTACTTC.

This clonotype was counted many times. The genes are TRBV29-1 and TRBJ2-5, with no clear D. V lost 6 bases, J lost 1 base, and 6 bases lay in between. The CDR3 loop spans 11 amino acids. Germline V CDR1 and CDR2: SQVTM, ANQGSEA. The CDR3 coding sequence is TGCAGCGTGACACCCCAAGAGACCCAGTACTTC. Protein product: CSVTPQETQYF.

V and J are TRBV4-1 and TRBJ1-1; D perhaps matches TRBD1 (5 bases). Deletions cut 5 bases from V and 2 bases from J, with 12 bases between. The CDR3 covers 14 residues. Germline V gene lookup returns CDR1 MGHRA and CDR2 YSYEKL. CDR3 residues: CASSLRDGNTEAFF. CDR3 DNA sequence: TGCGCCAGCAGCTTAAGGGACGGAAACACTGAAGCTTTCTTT.

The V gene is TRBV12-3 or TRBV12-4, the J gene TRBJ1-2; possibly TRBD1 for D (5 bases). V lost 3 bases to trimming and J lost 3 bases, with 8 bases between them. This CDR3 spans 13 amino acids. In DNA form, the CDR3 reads TGTGCCAGCAGTTTCCCAGGGTACTATGGCTACACCTTC. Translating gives CASSFPGYYGYTF.

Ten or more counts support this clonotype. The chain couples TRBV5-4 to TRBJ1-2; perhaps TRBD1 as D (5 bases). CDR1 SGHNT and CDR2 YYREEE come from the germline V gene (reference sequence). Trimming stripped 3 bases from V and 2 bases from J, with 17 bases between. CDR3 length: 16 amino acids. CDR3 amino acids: CASSWGAREGNYGYTF. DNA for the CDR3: TGTGCCAGCAGCTGGGGAGCACGCGAGGGGAACTATGGCTACACCTTC.

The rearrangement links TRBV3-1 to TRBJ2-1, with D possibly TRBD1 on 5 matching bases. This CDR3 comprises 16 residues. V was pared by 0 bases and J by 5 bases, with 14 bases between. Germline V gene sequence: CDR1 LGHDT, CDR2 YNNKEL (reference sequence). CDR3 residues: CASSQDQGTPNNEQFF. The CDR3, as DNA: TGTGCCAGCAGCCAAGATCAGGGAACTCCTAACAATGAGCAGTTCTTC.

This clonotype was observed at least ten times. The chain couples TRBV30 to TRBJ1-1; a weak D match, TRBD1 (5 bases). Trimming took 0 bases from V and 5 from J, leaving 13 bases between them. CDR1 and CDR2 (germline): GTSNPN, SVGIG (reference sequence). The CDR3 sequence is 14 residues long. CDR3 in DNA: TGTGCCTGGAGTGTTAATCTGGGGGGTACTGAAGCTTTCTTT. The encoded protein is CAWSVNLGGTEAFF.

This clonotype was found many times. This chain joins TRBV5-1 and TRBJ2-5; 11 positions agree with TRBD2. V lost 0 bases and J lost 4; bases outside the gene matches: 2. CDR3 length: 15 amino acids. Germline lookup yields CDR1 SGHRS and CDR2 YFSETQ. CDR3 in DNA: TGCGCCAGCAGCTTGGTTAGCGGGAGGGCAGAGACCCAGTACTTC. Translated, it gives CASSLVSGRAETQYF.

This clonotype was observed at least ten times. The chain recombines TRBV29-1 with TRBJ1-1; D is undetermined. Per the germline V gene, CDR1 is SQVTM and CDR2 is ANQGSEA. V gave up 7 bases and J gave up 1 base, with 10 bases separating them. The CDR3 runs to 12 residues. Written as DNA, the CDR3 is TGCAGCGCCTACTATCAGAACACTGAAGCTTTCTTT. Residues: CSAYYQNTEAFF.

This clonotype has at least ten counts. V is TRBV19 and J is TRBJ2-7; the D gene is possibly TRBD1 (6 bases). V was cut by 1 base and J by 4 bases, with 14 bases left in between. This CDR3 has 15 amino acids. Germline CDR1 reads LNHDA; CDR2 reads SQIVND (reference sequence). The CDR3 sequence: CASSIAGTGSYEQYF. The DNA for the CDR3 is TGTGCCAGTAGTATAGCCGGAACAGGGTCGTACGAGCAGTACTTC.

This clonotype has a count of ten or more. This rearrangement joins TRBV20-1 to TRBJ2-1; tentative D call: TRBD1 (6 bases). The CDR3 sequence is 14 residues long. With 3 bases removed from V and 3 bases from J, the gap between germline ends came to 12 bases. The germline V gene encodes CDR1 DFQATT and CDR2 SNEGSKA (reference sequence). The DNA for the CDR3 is TGCAGTGCTAGGTACGGACAGTTCTACAATGAGCAGTTCTTC. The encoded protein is CSARYGQFYNEQFF.

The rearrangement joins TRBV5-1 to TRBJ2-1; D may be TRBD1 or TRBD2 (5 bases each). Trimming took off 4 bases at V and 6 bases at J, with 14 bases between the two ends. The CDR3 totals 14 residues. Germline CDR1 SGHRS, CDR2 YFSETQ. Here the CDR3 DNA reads TGCGCCAGCAGCCTCTCAGGGACGATCAATGAGCAGTTCTTC. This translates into CASSLSGTINEQFF.

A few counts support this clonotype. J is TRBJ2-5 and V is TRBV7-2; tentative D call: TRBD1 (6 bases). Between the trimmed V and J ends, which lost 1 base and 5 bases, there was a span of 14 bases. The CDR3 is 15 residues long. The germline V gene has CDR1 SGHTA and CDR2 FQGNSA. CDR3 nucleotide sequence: TGTGCCAGCAGCTTAGTTTCCAGGGGCGGGGAGACCCAGTACTTC. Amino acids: CASSLVSRGGETQYF. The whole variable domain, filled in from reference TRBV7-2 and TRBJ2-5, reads GAGVSQSPSNKVTEKGKDVELRCDPISGHTALYWYRQSLGQGLEFLIYFQGNSAPDKSGLPSDRFSAERTGGSVSTLTIQRTQQEDSAVYLCASSLVSRGGETQYFGPGTRLLVL.

As DNA, the CDR3 is TGTGCCAGCAGATCTACGAACAATGAGCAGTTCTTC. Translation gives CASRSTNNEQFF. J is TRBJ2-1 and V is TRBV27; D uncertain. Trimming removed 6 bases at V and 5 bases at J, with 8 bases between. In germline, CDR1 is MNHEY, CDR2 SMNVEV (reference sequence). The CDR3 extends over 12 amino acids.

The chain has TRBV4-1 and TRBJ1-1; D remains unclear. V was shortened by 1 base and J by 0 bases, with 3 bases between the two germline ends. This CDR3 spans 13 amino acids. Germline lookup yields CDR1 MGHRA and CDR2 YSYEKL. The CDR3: CASSQAMNTEAFF. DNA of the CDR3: TGCGCCAGCAGCCAAGCAATGAACACTGAAGCTTTCTTT.

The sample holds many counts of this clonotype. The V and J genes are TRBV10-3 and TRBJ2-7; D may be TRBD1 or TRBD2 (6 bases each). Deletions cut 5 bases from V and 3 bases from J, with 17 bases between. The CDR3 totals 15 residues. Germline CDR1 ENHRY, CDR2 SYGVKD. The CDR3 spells CAISKPGGPNYEQYF. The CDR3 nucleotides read TGTGCCATCAGTAAGCCCGGGGGCCCGAACTACGAGCAGTACTTC.

CDR3 nucleotides: TGCAGCGTTGAAGGCGGGGGAGCGCAGTATTTT. Protein product: CSVEGGGAQYF. The chain uses TRBV29-1 and TRBJ2-3, with TRBD2 identical over 7 bases. V shed 1 base and J 10 bases; nucleotides not matched to a gene: 2. CDR1 and CDR2 (germline): SQVTM, ANQGSEA. CDR3 length: 11 residues.

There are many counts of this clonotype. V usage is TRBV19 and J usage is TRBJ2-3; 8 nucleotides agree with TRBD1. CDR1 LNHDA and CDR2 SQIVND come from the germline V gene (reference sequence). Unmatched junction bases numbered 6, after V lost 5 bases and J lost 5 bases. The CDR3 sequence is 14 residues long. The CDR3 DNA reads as TGTGCCAGTAGTGCCAGGGGGCAGAGAGATACGCAGTATTTT. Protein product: CASSARGQRDTQYF.

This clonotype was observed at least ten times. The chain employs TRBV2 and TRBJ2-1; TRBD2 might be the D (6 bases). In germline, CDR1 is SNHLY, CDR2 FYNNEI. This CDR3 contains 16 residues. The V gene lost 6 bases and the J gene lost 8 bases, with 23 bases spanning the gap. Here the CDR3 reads CASRRGGEGVLHEQFF. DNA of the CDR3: TGTGCCAGCAGGAGGGGAGGAGAAGGGGTTCTCCATGAGCAGTTCTTC.